This note documents a single T cell receptor beta chain sequence. This CDR3 has 14 residues. V was clipped by 9 bases and J by 3 bases; unmatched bases: 6. Germline CDR1 reads ENHRY; CDR2 reads SYGVKD. The sample belongs to a study of blood T cell repertoires in COVID-19. Whole-study context: Samples taken during acute and convalescent COVID-19 were collected in the United States, Italy and Spain.

As originally analysed: Estimation of nucleated cell counts relied on the amplification of reference gene primers. The protocol was immunoSEQ multiplex PCR, while the TCRdb copy is restricted to in-frame clones and leaves out a portion. The V and J calls and clone size were taken over from that table, and D and trimming were inferred from the DNA. The sample lists more than 110,000 clones, approximately 80% seen once, with 1.6% in the top ten. The V and J genes are TRBV10-3 and TRBJ1-4, with 8 nucleotides matching TRBD1. The sample comprised PBMCs or T cells enriched from blood (not recorded which). The sequence was collected from a woman between 18 and 30 years old who had been exposed to COVID-19. The CDR3: CAIGQGPANEKLFF. The CDR3 region has the DNA TGTGCCATAGGACAGGGTCCGGCTAATGAAAAACTGTTTTTT.